The 14 T cell receptor beta chains in this list originate from one sample, sequenced in a study of shared clonotypes between healthy human individuals. TCRdb's copy holds only in-frame clones and misses some; the assay was immunoSEQ multiplex PCR. The repertoire includes approximately 2,000,000 clones, under 95% of them detected once, and around 0.4% sits in the top ten. Specimen: naive CD4+ T cells from PBMCs. Subset reported: CD45RA+ positively selected. The source is a man younger than 35 in good health. Some clones in this sample may be carry-over from other donors' samples.

V gene TRBV28 combines with J gene TRBJ2-7; 8 bases match TRBD1. Trimming removed 4 bases from V and 5 bases from J; junction bases left unmatched: 7. The germline gives CDR1 MDHEN, CDR2 SYDVKM. This CDR3 contains 14 residues. CDR3 nucleotides: TGTGCCAGCAGTTCCCGACAGGGGAAGAACGAGCAGTACTTC. Its translation is CASSSRQGKNEQYF.

V usage is TRBV5-1 and J usage is TRBJ2-5; weak D call: TRBD1 (6 bases). Germline CDR1 reads SGHRS; CDR2 reads YFSETQ. This CDR3 is built from 14 residues. V dropped 0 bases and J dropped 5 bases, with 11 bases sitting between them. The DNA of the CDR3 is TGCGCCAGCAGCTTGGGGGTCCAGGGGGAGACCCAGTACTTC. It is translated as CASSLGVQGETQYF.

V and J are TRBV18 and TRBJ2-1; 9 nucleotides agree with TRBD2. CDR1 is KGHSH, CDR2 LQKENI, per germline. V was pared by 1 base and J by 7 bases, with 5 bases of the junction left unmatched. CDR3 size: 15 residues. CDR3 sequence reads: CASSPLAGVANEQFF. The CDR3 DNA is TGTGCCAGCTCACCACTAGCGGGAGTGGCGAATGAGCAGTTCTTC.

The chain is built from TRBV2 and TRBJ2-1; the match to TRBD2 covers 7 bases. The CDR3 extends over 15 amino acids. The germline V gene has CDR1 SNHLY and CDR2 FYNNEI. V trimming: 6 bases; J trimming: 8 bases; junction bases outside the gene matches: 13. The CDR3 nucleotides are TGTGCCAGCAGGGCGGCTAGCGGTTTGTTGGATGAGCAGTTCTTC. Translating gives CASRAASGLLDEQFF.

This chain uses TRBV7-3 with TRBJ2-3; 7 positions match TRBD2. This CDR3 contains 15 residues. V lost 2 bases and J lost 2; bases outside the gene matches: 4. CDR1 and CDR2 (germline): SGHTA, FQGTGA. The CDR3 DNA reads TGTGCCAGCAGCTTATACGGGAGGACCACAGATACGCAGTATTTT. It yields the protein CASSLYGRTTDTQYF.

As concerns this clone: Other DNA sequences in this specimen translate into the identical CDR3. The chain recombines TRBV5-1 with TRBJ2-7, with 8 positions matching TRBD2. The junction had 6 bases not matched to a gene; V was cut back by 4 bases and J by 6 bases. This CDR3 is 13 amino acids long. Germline V lookup: CDR1 SGHRS, CDR2 YFSETQ. Written as DNA, the CDR3 is TGCGCCAGCAGCCTCGGTGCGGGGGGCGAGCAGTACTTC. Its translation is CASSLGAGGEQYF.

The rearrangement joins TRBV4-3 to TRBJ2-7, with TRBD1 matching over 8 bases. This CDR3 is 17 amino acids long. Germline values: CDR1 LGHNA, CDR2 YSLEER. J lost 5 bases, V lost 0 bases, and 12 bases had no gene match. The CDR3 nucleotides read TGCGCCAGCAGCCAAGATCGGAGGACAGGGCATTTTAACGAGCAGTACTTC. It is translated as CASSQDRRTGHFNEQYF.

V is TRBV30 and J is TRBJ1-2; D possibly corresponds to TRBD1 (5 bases). Trimming took 1 base from V and 3 from J, leaving 12 bases between them. Germline V gene data show CDR1 as GTSNPN and CDR2 as SVGIG (reference sequence). The length of the CDR3 is 14 residues. CDR3 bases: TGTGCCTGGAGTGGGGCAGGGTTATACTATGGCTACACCTTC. The encoded protein is CAWSGAGLYYGYTF.

The chain combines TRBV7-2 with TRBJ2-7; D is unresolved. V was shortened by 5 bases and J by 3 bases, with 20 bases between the two germline ends. This CDR3 is built from 16 residues. Germline V gene data show CDR1 as SGHTA and CDR2 as FQGNSA. This chain's CDR3 is CASSNKERRFGYEQYF. The CDR3 region has the DNA TGTGCCAGCAGCAATAAAGAGAGGCGGTTTGGCTACGAGCAGTACTTC.

The chain is built from TRBV28 and TRBJ1-2; a possible D gene is TRBD1 (6 bases). The CDR3 is 16 residues long. From germline, CDR1 is MDHEN and CDR2 SYDVKM. Trimming pared 2 bases from V and 7 bases from J, leaving 20 bases between. For the CDR3, the DNA is TGTGCCAGCAGTTTAGCCAGGGGTTACGGCGGGGGTGGCTACACCTTC. Translated: CASSLARGYGGGGYTF.

V is TRBV7-2 and J is TRBJ2-1; TRBD2 might be the D (6 bases). V was shortened by 4 bases and J by 2 bases, with 18 bases between the two germline ends. Per germline, CDR1 SGHTA and CDR2 FQGNSA. CDR3 length: 17 amino acids. The DNA of the CDR3 is TGTGCCAGCAGCTCACCTTATTTCGGGGGTCCCTACAATGAGCAGTTCTTC. Translated: CASSSPYFGGPYNEQFF.

About this clone: The same CDR3 arises from other DNA sequences in this sample as well. The V and J genes are TRBV18 and TRBJ1-4; perhaps TRBD1 as D (6 bases). Germline assignment: CDR1 KGHSH and CDR2 LQKENI. Trimming took off 6 bases at V and 4 bases at J, with 9 bases between the two ends. The CDR3 totals 13 residues. The CDR3 nucleotides are TGTGCCAGCTCGCCGGACAGTAATGAAAAACTGTTTTTT. Translated: CASSPDSNEKLFF.

This sequence joins TRBV5-6 and TRBJ2-1; TRBD1 is a possible D gene (6 bases). Trimming cost V 4 bases and J 0 bases, with 14 bases left between them. Germline V CDR1 and CDR2: SGHDT, YYEEEE. This CDR3 has 16 amino acids. CDR3 protein: CASSLEQGRSYNEQFF. In nucleotides, the CDR3 is TGTGCCAGCAGCCTGGAACAGGGCCGCTCCTACAATGAGCAGTTCTTC.

This clone has only one observation. V gene TRBV5-1 combines with J gene TRBJ2-3; TRBD1 or TRBD2 may be the D gene (6 bases each). The length of the CDR3 is 16 residues. Between the trimmed V and J ends, which lost 0 bases and 2 bases, there was a span of 13 bases. Germline-derived CDR1 and CDR2 are SGHRS and YFSETQ. The CDR3 sequence is CASSLGGGTNTDTQYF. The CDR3, as DNA: TGCGCCAGCAGCTTGGGAGGCGGGACAAACACAGATACGCAGTATTTT.